The rows below give T cell receptor beta chains drawn from one sample of a study of CD8 T cells in ankylosing spondylitis. Each CDR3 protein is one row after TCRdb ran MiXCR on the 5' RACE reads. The repertoire consists of around 300,000 distinct CDR3 sequences, with around 10% occurring once and the leading ten covering roughly 9%. The specimen sequenced was blood, either unsorted or a sorted T cell fraction (not recorded which). The receptors shown here come from a female donor with ankylosing spondylitis or in good health (not recorded which). Each CDR3 is given with its conserved first and last residue. A D gene is named only where the DNA matches it firmly. Expanded clones get a size class; other rows say once, few or many, or leave the size out.

j_gene: TRBJ2-1; abundance: NA; d_gene: NA; v_gene: TRBV29-1; CDR3aa: CSVEGAPSYNEQFF; CDR3nt: TGCAGCGTTGAGGGGGCTCCCTCCTACAATGAGCAGTTCTTC
j_gene: TRBJ2-1; abundance: NA; d_gene: NA; v_gene: TRBV5-1; CDR3aa: CASSFPSPPGKTYNEQFF; CDR3nt: TGCGCCAGCAGCTTCCCCTCCCCACCGGGGAAAACATACAATGAGCAGTTCTTC
j_gene: TRBJ2-7; abundance: few; d_gene: NA; v_gene: TRBV28; CDR3aa: CASSSTGTTYEQYF; CDR3nt: TGTGCCAGCAGTTCCACAGGGACTACCTACGAGCAGTACTTC
j_gene: TRBJ2-3; abundance: many; d_gene: TRBD2; v_gene: TRBV20-1; CDR3aa: CSASGLDSNTDTQYF; CDR3nt: TGCAGTGCCTCAGGACTAGACTCAAACACAGATACGCAGTATTTT
j_gene: TRBJ1-1; abundance: many; d_gene: NA; v_gene: TRBV20-1; CDR3aa: CSARVLDFLANTEAFF; CDR3nt: TGCAGTGCTAGAGTTCTCGACTTCTTAGCGAACACTGAAGCTTTCTTT
j_gene: TRBJ2-3; abundance: many; d_gene: TRBD1; v_gene: TRBV4-2; CDR3aa: CASSGQGSLTDTQYF; CDR3nt: TGTGCCAGCAGCGGACAGGGGTCCCTCACAGATACGCAGTATTTT
j_gene: TRBJ2-1; abundance: NA; d_gene: TRBD2; v_gene: TRBV7-2; CDR3aa: CASSLLAGGHEQFF; CDR3nt: TGTGCCAGCAGCTTGCTAGCGGGGGGGCATGAGCAGTTCTTC
j_gene: TRBJ1-1; abundance: many; d_gene: TRBD1; v_gene: TRBV20-1; CDR3aa: CSARGTGRTEAFF; CDR3nt: TGCAGTGCTAGAGGGACAGGGAGGACTGAAGCTTTCTTT
j_gene: TRBJ2-7; abundance: NA; d_gene: TRBD2; v_gene: TRBV18; CDR3aa: CASSPPGLAGVHEQYF; CDR3nt: TGTGCCAGCTCACCACCGGGACTAGCGGGGGTCCACGAGCAGTACTTC
j_gene: TRBJ1-5; abundance: many; d_gene: TRBD1; v_gene: TRBV20-1; CDR3aa: CSAVPPGTGGSQPQHF; CDR3nt: TGCAGTGCAGTCCCACCCGGGACAGGGGGTAGTCAGCCCCAGCATTTT
j_gene: TRBJ2-2; abundance: many; d_gene: TRBD2; v_gene: TRBV7-2; CDR3aa: CASSSRTSSTSNRELFF; CDR3nt: TGTGCCAGCAGCTCCAGGACTAGCTCCACCTCTAACCGGGAGCTGTTTTTT
j_gene: TRBJ2-4; abundance: NA; d_gene: TRBD2; v_gene: TRBV5-1; CDR3aa: CASSPLAGGGNIQYF; CDR3nt: TGCGCCAGCAGCCCTCTAGCGGGAGGCGGAAACATTCAGTACTTC
j_gene: TRBJ2-5; abundance: few; d_gene: NA; v_gene: TRBV20-1; CDR3aa: CSARPLETQYF; CDR3nt: TGCAGTGCTAGACCCTTAGAGACCCAGTACTTC
j_gene: TRBJ2-1; abundance: many; d_gene: TRBD1; v_gene: TRBV5-1; CDR3aa: CASSQQGGSYNEQFF; CDR3nt: TGCGCCAGCAGCCAACAGGGGGGCTCCTACAATGAGCAGTTCTTC
j_gene: TRBJ2-5; abundance: many; d_gene: TRBD2; v_gene: TRBV5-1; CDR3aa: CASSLALAGAQETQYF; CDR3nt: TGCGCCAGCAGCTTGGCCCTAGCGGGGGCTCAAGAGACCCAGTACTTC
j_gene: TRBJ2-1; abundance: many; d_gene: NA; v_gene: TRBV7-2; CDR3aa: CASSDPGLPPNEQFF; CDR3nt: TGTGCCAGCAGCGACCCGGGACTGCCACCCAATGAGCAGTTCTTC
j_gene: TRBJ1-6; abundance: NA; d_gene: TRBD1; v_gene: TRBV20-1; CDR3aa: CSAWTGVGSPLHF; CDR3nt: TGCAGTGCTTGGACAGGGGTAGGATCACCCCTCCACTTT
j_gene: TRBJ2-3; abundance: many; d_gene: NA; v_gene: TRBV29-1; CDR3aa: CSVEPGDTQYF; CDR3nt: TGCAGCGTCGAACCGGGAGATACGCAGTATTTT
j_gene: TRBJ1-6; abundance: many; d_gene: NA; v_gene: TRBV12-3/TRBV12-4; CDR3aa: CASSTTGLASPLHF; CDR3nt: TGTGCCAGCAGTACAACAGGGTTGGCTTCACCCCTCCACTTT
j_gene: TRBJ2-2; abundance: many; d_gene: NA; v_gene: TRBV10-3; CDR3aa: CAISASAGSNTGELFF; CDR3nt: TGTGCCATCAGTGCCTCGGCTGGATCGAACACCGGGGAGCTGTTTTTT
j_gene: TRBJ2-2; abundance: NA; d_gene: NA; v_gene: TRBV11-2; CDR3aa: CASSSSAGSYPGELFF; CDR3nt: TGTGCCAGCAGCTCCTCTGCGGGGAGTTACCCCGGGGAGCTGTTTTTT
j_gene: TRBJ2-1; abundance: NA; d_gene: TRBD1; v_gene: TRBV6-1; CDR3aa: CASTFGTVDNEQFF; CDR3nt: TGTGCCAGCACCTTTGGGACAGTTGACAATGAGCAGTTCTTC
j_gene: TRBJ1-3; abundance: NA; d_gene: NA; v_gene: TRBV5-1; CDR3aa: CASSSGTGISGNTIYF; CDR3nt: TGCGCCAGCAGCTCCGGGACGGGGATCTCTGGAAACACCATATATTTT
j_gene: TRBJ2-1; abundance: few; d_gene: TRBD1; v_gene: TRBV5-1; CDR3aa: CASSRTGTGGPVGEQFF; CDR3nt: TGCGCCAGCAGTCGAACCGGGACAGGGGGCCCCGTAGGTGAGCAGTTCTTC
j_gene: TRBJ2-7; abundance: NA; d_gene: TRBD1; v_gene: TRBV5-1; CDR3aa: CASSIGQAYEQYF; CDR3nt: TGCGCCAGCAGCATTGGACAGGCCTACGAGCAGTACTTC
j_gene: TRBJ2-1; abundance: many; d_gene: NA; v_gene: TRBV20-1; CDR3aa: CSSPTFTSNEQFF; CDR3nt: TGCAGCTCCCCGACCTTCACGAGCAATGAGCAGTTCTTC
j_gene: TRBJ1-1; abundance: many; d_gene: NA; v_gene: TRBV7-2; CDR3aa: CASSFDGTAFPPSFF; CDR3nt: TGTGCCAGCAGCTTCGACGGGACGGCGTTCCCCCCAAGCTTCTTT
j_gene: TRBJ1-1; abundance: many; d_gene: TRBD1; v_gene: TRBV29-1; CDR3aa: CSAFTGGTEAFF; CDR3nt: TGCAGCGCTTTCACAGGGGGCACTGAAGCTTTCTTT
j_gene: TRBJ2-1; abundance: many; d_gene: TRBD2; v_gene: TRBV20-1; CDR3aa: CSATQTSGGGGQFF; CDR3nt: TGCAGTGCTACCCAGACTAGCGGGGGAGGGGGGCAGTTCTTC
j_gene: TRBJ2-7; abundance: NA; d_gene: NA; v_gene: TRBV12-3/TRBV12-4; CDR3aa: CASSTFGADYEQYF; CDR3nt: TGTGCCAGCAGCACGTTTGGGGCTGACTACGAGCAGTACTTC
j_gene: TRBJ1-1; abundance: few; d_gene: NA; v_gene: TRBV12-3/TRBV12-4; CDR3aa: CASSPQMNTEAFF; CDR3nt: TGTGCCAGCAGTCCTCAGATGAACACTGAAGCTTTCTTT
j_gene: TRBJ1-2; abundance: many; d_gene: NA; v_gene: TRBV9; CDR3aa: CASTPLGGETGYTF; CDR3nt: TGTGCCAGCACCCCTTTGGGGGGGGAGACTGGCTACACCTTC
j_gene: TRBJ1-1; abundance: many; d_gene: NA; v_gene: TRBV20-1; CDR3aa: CSAIPGVYTEAFF; CDR3nt: TGCAGTGCTATACCAGGGGTTTACACTGAAGCTTTCTTT
j_gene: TRBJ2-2; abundance: NA; d_gene: NA; v_gene: TRBV7-2; CDR3aa: CASSLKLAGELFF; CDR3nt: TGTGCCAGCAGCTTAAAGCTAGCGGGGGAGCTGTTTTTT
j_gene: TRBJ2-5; abundance: many; d_gene: NA; v_gene: TRBV29-1; CDR3aa: CSVSASQETQYF; CDR3nt: TGCAGCGTTAGCGCTTCTCAAGAGACCCAGTACTTC
j_gene: TRBJ2-1; abundance: NA; d_gene: TRBD1; v_gene: TRBV5-1; CDR3aa: CASSRDRGLGDEQFF; CDR3nt: TGCGCCAGCAGCCGAGACAGGGGGCTAGGCGATGAGCAGTTCTTC
j_gene: TRBJ1-6; abundance: many; d_gene: NA; v_gene: TRBV2; CDR3aa: CASSERWGRSPLHF; CDR3nt: TGTGCCAGCAGTGAAAGGTGGGGACGGTCACCCCTCCACTTT
j_gene: TRBJ2-2; abundance: few; d_gene: TRBD2; v_gene: TRBV12-3/TRBV12-4; CDR3aa: CASSALAGGSTGELFF; CDR3nt: TGTGCCAGCAGTGCCCTAGCGGGAGGTTCCACCGGGGAGCTGTTTTTT
j_gene: TRBJ2-1; abundance: many; d_gene: TRBD1; v_gene: TRBV10-3; CDR3aa: CAIDWTGIYNEQFF; CDR3nt: TGTGCCATCGATTGGACAGGAATCTACAATGAGCAGTTCTTC
j_gene: TRBJ2-7; abundance: many; d_gene: NA; v_gene: TRBV20-1; CDR3aa: CSAPGGLTYEQYF; CDR3nt: TGCAGTGCTCCGGGTGGTCTCACCTACGAGCAGTACTTC
j_gene: TRBJ2-3; abundance: many; d_gene: NA; v_gene: TRBV6-5; CDR3aa: CASTRGDTQYF; CDR3nt: TGTGCCAGCACTCGGGGGGATACGCAGTATTTT
j_gene: TRBJ2-5; abundance: few; d_gene: NA; v_gene: TRBV28; CDR3aa: CASSRRDRETQYF; CDR3nt: TGTGCCAGCAGTCGTAGAGACCGGGAGACCCAGTACTTC
j_gene: TRBJ1-5; abundance: few; d_gene: TRBD1; v_gene: TRBV28; CDR3aa: CASSPGQGRRPQHF; CDR3nt: TGTGCCAGCAGTCCCGGACAGGGCAGGAGGCCCCAGCATTTT
j_gene: TRBJ2-3; abundance: many; d_gene: NA; v_gene: TRBV7-9; CDR3aa: CASSFTPGHNTDTQYF; CDR3nt: TGTGCCAGCAGCTTTACCCCGGGACACAACACAGATACGCAGTATTTT
j_gene: TRBJ2-1; abundance: few; d_gene: TRBD2; v_gene: TRBV20-1; CDR3aa: CSASPISGTRAYNEQFF; CDR3nt: TGCAGTGCTAGCCCCATAAGCGGGACGCGCGCCTACAATGAGCAGTTCTTC
j_gene: TRBJ1-2; abundance: many; d_gene: NA; v_gene: TRBV5-1; CDR3aa: CASSLAHNEIYGYTF; CDR3nt: TGCGCCAGCAGCTTGGCGCACAATGAGATCTATGGCTACACCTTC
j_gene: TRBJ1-2; abundance: few; d_gene: NA; v_gene: TRBV9; CDR3aa: CASSVDGGNYGYTF; CDR3nt: TGTGCCAGCAGCGTAGATGGGGGAAACTATGGCTACACCTTC
j_gene: TRBJ1-5; abundance: many; d_gene: NA; v_gene: TRBV6-1; CDR3aa: CASSEGEGKLWQPQHF; CDR3nt: TGTGCCAGCAGTGAAGGGGAGGGGAAGCTTTGGCAGCCCCAGCATTTT
j_gene: TRBJ2-3; abundance: few; d_gene: NA; v_gene: TRBV3-1; CDR3aa: CASSQTSDTQYF; CDR3nt: TGTGCCAGCAGCCAGACTTCGGATACGCAGTATTTT
j_gene: TRBJ1-2; abundance: many; d_gene: NA; v_gene: TRBV28; CDR3aa: CASTFRGGRDYGYTF; CDR3nt: TGTGCCAGCACCTTTCGGGGGGGTCGGGACTATGGCTACACCTTC